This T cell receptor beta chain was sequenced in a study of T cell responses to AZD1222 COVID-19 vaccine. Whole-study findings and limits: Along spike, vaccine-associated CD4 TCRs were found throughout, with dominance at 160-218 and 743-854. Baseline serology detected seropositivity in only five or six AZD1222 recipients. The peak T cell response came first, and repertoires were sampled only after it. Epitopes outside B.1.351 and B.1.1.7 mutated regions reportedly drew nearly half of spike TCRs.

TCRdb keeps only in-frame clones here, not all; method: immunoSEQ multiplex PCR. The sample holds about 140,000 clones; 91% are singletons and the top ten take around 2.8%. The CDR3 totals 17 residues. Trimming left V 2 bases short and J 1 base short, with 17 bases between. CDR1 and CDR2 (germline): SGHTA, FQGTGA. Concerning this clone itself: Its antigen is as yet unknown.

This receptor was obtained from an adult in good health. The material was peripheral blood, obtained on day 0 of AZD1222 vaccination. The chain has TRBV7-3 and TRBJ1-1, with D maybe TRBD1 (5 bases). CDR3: CASSLDGASITNTEAFF. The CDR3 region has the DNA TGTGCCAGCAGCTTAGACGGGGCTTCCATTACGAACACTGAAGCTTTCTTT.